These T cell receptor beta chains were read from a single sample in a study of blood T cell repertoires in COVID-19. The method was immunoSEQ multiplex PCR; TCRdb's version includes in-frame clones alone and lacks a portion of them. The sample gives over 75,000 clones, about 90% of which show up once; around 4.3% is in the top ten. The sample taken for sequencing was peripheral blood. The receptors derive from a human donor with COVID-19, enrolled during active disease. The donor label of this sample is uncertain. Each CDR3 is given with its conserved first and last residue. The D gene is left open where the match is weak. Clone size is shown for a subset of rows, as once, few, many or a class of expanded clone.

.,TRBJ2-2,.,TRBV4-1,CATSIGLDTGELFF,TGCGCCACCTCCATCGGGTTGGACACCGGGGAGCTGTTTTTT
.,TRBJ1-2,.,TRBV3-1/TRBV3-2,CASSQEGGRVSGYTF,TGTGCCAGCAGCCAAGAGGGGGGTCGGGTGTCTGGCTACACCTTC
.,TRBJ1-1,.,TRBV19,CASSIDDTARVPSEAFF,TGTGCCAGTAGTATAGATGATACAGCGCGGGTACCCTCTGAAGCTTTCTTT
TRBD1,TRBJ2-7,.,TRBV5-1,CASSLNLPGQQTYEQYF,TGCGCCAGCAGCTTAAACCTCCCGGGACAGCAAACCTACGAGCAGTACTTC
.,TRBJ2-7,.,TRBV7-3,CASSVLPGRTYEQYF,TGTGCCAGCAGCGTCCTCCCGGGGAGGACCTACGAGCAGTACTTC
TRBD1,TRBJ1-5,.,TRBV4-1,CASSPTGWSNQPQHF,TGCGCCAGCAGCCCGACAGGGTGGAGCAATCAGCCCCAGCATTTT
TRBD1,TRBJ1-5,.,TRBV29-1,CSVSTGGNQPQHF,TGCAGCGTTAGCACAGGGGGCAATCAGCCCCAGCATTTT
.,TRBJ1-2,.,TRBV24-1,CATSDAGTTYGYTF,TGTGCCACCAGTGATGCCGGGACAACCTATGGCTACACCTTC
TRBD1,TRBJ2-3,.,TRBV4-1,CASSQDGTGTSTDTQYF,TGCGCCAGCAGCCAAGATGGGACAGGGACCAGCACAGATACGCAGTATTTT
.,TRBJ2-3,.,TRBV9,CASSVYGGFSDTQYF,TGTGCCAGCAGCGTTTACGGGGGATTTTCAGATACGCAGTATTTT
.,TRBJ2-7,once,TRBV10-1,CASSESSGEQYF,TGCGCCAGCAGTGAGTCCTCGGGGGAGCAGTACTTC
TRBD2,TRBJ2-1,once,TRBV7-7,CASSAEAGEMDNEQFF,TGTGCTAGCAGCGCAGAAGCGGGAGAAATGGACAATGAGCAGTTCTTC
.,TRBJ1-2,.,TRBV21-1,CASSKVAGAIYGYTF,TGTGCCAGCAGCAAAGTTGCAGGGGCCATCTATGGCTACACCTTC
.,TRBJ2-1,.,TRBV5-1,CASSLLGVAYNEQFF,TGCGCCAGCAGCTTATTGGGAGTGGCGTACAATGAGCAGTTCTTC
TRBD1,TRBJ1-4,.,TRBV11-2,CASSLLQGAVSEKLFF,TGTGCCAGCAGCTTACTTCAGGGGGCGGTTTCAGAAAAACTGTTTTTT
.,TRBJ2-1,.,TRBV7-3,CASSSDSTNEQFF,TGTGCCAGCAGCTCGGACAGTACTAATGAGCAGTTCTTC
.,TRBJ2-1,.,TRBV12-3/TRBV12-4,CASSLWQYNEQFF,TGTGCCAGCAGTTTGTGGCAGTACAATGAGCAGTTCTTC
TRBD1,TRBJ2-2,.,TRBV9,CASSATGTGNAGELFF,TGTGCCAGCAGCGCCACCGGGACAGGGAACGCCGGGGAGCTGTTTTTT
.,TRBJ1-1,few,TRBV18,CASSRQENTEAFF,TGTGCCAGCTCACGACAGGAAAACACTGAAGCTTTCTTT
.,TRBJ2-6,.,TRBV19,CASRRDGSSGANVLTF,TGTGCCAGTAGGCGGGACGGGAGCTCTGGGGCCAACGTCCTGACTTTC
.,TRBJ2-5,once,TRBV4-1,CASSQVRSLSQETQYF,TGCGCCAGCAGCCAAGTTCGGAGTCTTAGCCAAGAGACCCAGTACTTC
TRBD1,TRBJ2-3,.,TRBV27,CASSQGQAAQYF,TGTGCCAGCAGCCAGGGACAGGCGGCGCAGTATTTT
.,TRBJ1-2,.,TRBV28,CASSLRGSYGYTF,TGTGCCAGCAGTTTACGTGGTAGCTATGGCTACACCTTC
TRBD1,TRBJ1-1,once,TRBV3-1/TRBV3-2,CASSRGQGGTNTEAFF,TGTGCCAGCAGCCGGGGACAGGGTGGGACGAACACTGAAGCTTTCTTT
.,TRBJ1-5,once,TRBV12-3/TRBV12-4,CASSFRNQPQHF,TGTGCCAGCAGTTTTCGTAATCAGCCCCAGCATTTT
.,TRBJ2-1,.,TRBV12-3/TRBV12-4,CASSVGSRDEQFF,TGTGCCAGCAGTGTCGGGTCTCGGGATGAGCAGTTCTTC
.,TRBJ2-5,.,TRBV28,CASSYFGGFQETQYF,TGTGCCAGCAGTTACTTCGGCGGTTTCCAAGAGACCCAGTACTTC
.,TRBJ2-2,.,TRBV5-5,CASRAGPVSNTGELFF,TGTGCCAGCCGGGCAGGGCCGGTCTCGAACACCGGGGAGCTGTTTTTT
.,TRBJ2-3,.,TRBV3-1/TRBV3-2,CASTKTGTDTQYF,TGTGCCAGCACCAAAACGGGCACAGATACGCAGTATTTT
.,TRBJ1-1,.,TRBV19,CAPGGGTEAFF,TGTGCCCCGGGGGGAGGAACTGAAGCTTTCTTT
.,TRBJ2-1,.,TRBV6-4,CASSDFTGGRDNEQFF,TGTGCCAGCAGTGACTTCACGGGGGGCAGGGACAATGAGCAGTTCTTC
.,TRBJ1-3,.,TRBV19,CASSITGDEPSGNTIYF,TGTGCCAGTAGTATTACCGGTGATGAACCCTCTGGAAACACCATATATTTT
TRBD1,TRBJ2-2,.,TRBV15,CATSSDRETGELFF,TGTGCCACCAGCAGCGACAGGGAAACCGGGGAGCTGTTTTTT
.,TRBJ1-1,.,TRBV20-1,CSASTGSGTEAFF,TGCAGTGCTAGTACCGGGTCGGGCACTGAAGCTTTCTTT
.,TRBJ2-1,.,TRBV30,CAWSSPQVGAEQFF,TGTGCCTGGAGTTCACCCCAGGTGGGCGCAGAGCAGTTCTTC
TRBD1,TRBJ2-2,once,TRBV25-1,CASSEINQGDVGELFF,TGTGCCAGCAGTGAAATAAACCAGGGGGATGTCGGGGAGCTGTTTTTT
.,TRBJ1-5,.,TRBV3-1/TRBV3-2,CASSQVRIYSNQPQHF,TGTGCCAGCAGCCAAGTGCGTATCTATAGCAATCAGCCCCAGCATTTT
TRBD1,TRBJ1-5,once,TRBV27,CASSRDRGDQPQHF,TGTGCCAGCAGCCGGGACAGGGGGGACCAGCCCCAGCATTTT
.,TRBJ1-6,.,TRBV25-1,CASSDNRANSPLHF,TGTGCCAGCAGTGACAACAGGGCTAATTCACCCCTCCACTTT
TRBD1,TRBJ1-1,.,TRBV6-4,CASSAQGVTEAFF,TGTGCCAGCAGTGCTCAGGGGGTTACTGAAGCTTTCTTT
TRBD1,TRBJ1-1,.,TRBV9,CASSVDAGGYTEAFF,TGTGCCAGCAGCGTAGATGCAGGGGGGTACACTGAAGCTTTCTTT
TRBD1,TRBJ1-2,.,TRBV15,CATNKDRSGYGYTF,TGTGCCACAAATAAGGACAGGTCGGGCTATGGCTACACCTTC
TRBD2,TRBJ2-1,.,TRBV6-5,CASSSSGLRYNEQFF,TGTGCCAGCAGTTCTAGCGGGTTGAGGTACAATGAGCAGTTCTTC
.,TRBJ2-7,.,TRBV5-1,CASSLATQGTEQYF,TGCGCCAGCAGCTTGGCGACACAGGGAACCGAGCAGTACTTC
.,TRBJ2-1,.,TRBV2,CASMLGGGNEQFF,TGTGCCAGCATGCTTGGAGGAGGCAATGAGCAGTTCTTC